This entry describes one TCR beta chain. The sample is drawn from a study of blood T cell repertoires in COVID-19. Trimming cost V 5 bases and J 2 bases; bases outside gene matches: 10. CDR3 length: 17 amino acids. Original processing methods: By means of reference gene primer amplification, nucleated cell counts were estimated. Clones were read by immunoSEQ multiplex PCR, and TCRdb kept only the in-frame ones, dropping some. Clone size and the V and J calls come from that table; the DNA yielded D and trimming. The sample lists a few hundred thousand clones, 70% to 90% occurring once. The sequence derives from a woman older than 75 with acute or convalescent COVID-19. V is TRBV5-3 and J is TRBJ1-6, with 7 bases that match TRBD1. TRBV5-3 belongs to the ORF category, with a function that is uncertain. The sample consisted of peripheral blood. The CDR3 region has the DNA TGTGCCAGAAGTCTTCCCGGACAGGAGACCTATAATTCACCCCTCCACTTT. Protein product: CARSLPGQETYNSPLHF.